The 18 T cell receptor beta chains presented below share a single source sample, sequenced in a study of blood T cell repertoires in COVID-19. The protocol was immunoSEQ multiplex PCR, while the TCRdb copy is restricted to in-frame clones and leaves out a portion. The data hold about 200,000 clones, with about 89% observed a single time. The sequenced sample was peripheral blood. The source of these receptors is a man aged 60 to 69 who had recovered from COVID-19.

The sample holds one count of this clone. This chain links TRBV2 with TRBJ1-6; 7 bases fit TRBD1. After removal of 6 bases from V and 6 bases from J, the junction contained 11 bases not matched to a gene. This CDR3 region has 16 residues. Germline CDR1 and CDR2: SNHLY and FYNNEI. In nucleotides, the CDR3 is TGTGCCAGCAGGATAGCCCCGGGACAGATTAATTCACCCCTCCACTTT. This encodes CASRIAPGQINSPLHF.

This chain joins TRBV5-8 and TRBJ2-7, with 9 bases lining up with TRBD1. V dropped 0 bases and J dropped 4; count of bases not matched to a gene: 14. This CDR3 comprises 18 residues. Germline V gene sequence: CDR1 SGHTS, CDR2 YDEGEE. The CDR3 here is CASSLGGQGSNFLYEQYF. CDR3 nucleotide sequence: TGTGCCAGCAGCTTGGGGGGACAGGGAAGTAATTTTCTTTACGAGCAGTACTTC. Drawing the rest from reference TRBV5-8 and TRBJ2-7, the complete variable domain is EAGVTQSPTHLIKTRGQQATLRCSPISGHTSVYWYQQALGLGLQFLLWYDEGEERNRGNFPPRFSGRQFPNYSSELNVNALELEDSALYLCASSLGGQGSNFLYEQYFGPGTRLTVT.

This sequence joins TRBV12-5 and TRBJ1-4, with a possible D match to TRBD1 (6 bases). This CDR3 region has 16 residues. The germline CDR1 and CDR2 sequences are LGHNT and FRNRAP. Trimming removed 1 base from V and 5 bases from J, with 14 bases in between. The CDR3: CASGLARGGVNEKLFF. The CDR3 bases are TGTGCTAGTGGTTTGGCACGAGGGGGGGTCAATGAAAAACTGTTTTTT.

The chain employs TRBV9 and TRBJ1-4; the D gene is possibly TRBD1 (5 bases). The germline CDR1 and CDR2 sequences are SGDLS and YYNGEE. Trimming pared 4 bases from V and 3 bases from J, leaving 16 bases between. The CDR3 contains 16 residues. The CDR3 region is CASSPKGWGANEKLFF. The CDR3 coding sequence is TGTGCCAGCAGCCCAAAAGGTTGGGGGGCTAATGAAAAACTGTTTTTT.

This clone was observed a few times. This chain connects TRBV7-3 to TRBJ2-1; D may be TRBD2 (6 bases). Trimming removed 5 bases from V and 8 bases from J, with 16 bases in between. This CDR3 spans 14 amino acids. Germline lookup yields CDR1 SGHTA and CDR2 FQGTGA. The CDR3 DNA sequence: TGTGCCAGCAGCCCTACGGGAGAGGGGTATGAGCAGTTCTTC. The encoded protein is CASSPTGEGYEQFF.

This clone turned up a few times. The rearrangement links TRBV7-2 to TRBJ1-3; D possibly corresponds to TRBD1 (6 bases). Germline V gene sequence: CDR1 SGHTA, CDR2 FQGNSA. Trimming took 5 bases from V and 2 from J, leaving 16 bases between them. The CDR3 extends over 16 amino acids. The CDR3 bases are TGTGCCAGCAGCCCACATGTGGGGGGGCCTGGAAACACCATATATTTT. It is translated as CASSPHVGGPGNTIYF.

The genes are TRBV19 and TRBJ1-4; D perhaps matches TRBD1 (5 bases). Germline assignment: CDR1 LNHDA and CDR2 SQIVND (reference sequence). Trimming removed 1 base at V and 12 bases at J, with 6 bases between. The CDR3 has 11 residues. The CDR3 coding sequence is TGTGCCAGTAGTATAGCCAGGGAACTGTTTTTT. It yields the protein CASSIARELFF.

The sample holds one count of this clone. The J gene is TRBJ2-3, the V gene TRBV30, with 13 positions matching TRBD2. With 2 bases clipped from V and 2 bases from J, the junction kept 4 bases outside the gene matches. The CDR3 contains 16 residues. The germline V gene encodes CDR1 GTSNPN and CDR2 SVGIG (reference sequence). The CDR3 reads CAWSSGTSGITDTQYF. CDR3 nucleotide sequence: TGTGCCTGGAGTTCCGGGACTAGCGGGATCACAGATACGCAGTATTTT.

This chain joins TRBV6-1 and TRBJ2-7; possibly TRBD2 for D (6 bases). CDR1 is MNHNS and CDR2 is SASEGT in the germline V gene. This CDR3 region has 16 residues. The ends were cut back, 4 bases at V and 0 bases at J, with 16 bases in the middle. CDR3 residues: CASSVLGGKSSYEQYF. The CDR3 coding sequence is TGTGCCAGCAGTGTTCTGGGCGGGAAGTCCTCCTACGAGCAGTACTTC.

This rearrangement joins TRBV5-1 to TRBJ2-5, with TRBD2 as a possible D gene (6 bases). Germline V gives CDR1 SGHRS, CDR2 YFSETQ. The CDR3 covers 16 residues. V shed 0 bases and J shed 0 bases, with 12 bases lying between them. The CDR3 region is CASSLGQWGDQETQYF. The CDR3 nucleotides are TGCGCCAGCAGCTTGGGTCAATGGGGGGACCAAGAGACCCAGTACTTC. Drawing the rest from reference TRBV5-1 and TRBJ2-5, the complete variable domain is KAGVTQTPRYLIKTRGQQVTLSCSPISGHRSVSWYQQTPGQGLQFLFEYFSETQRNKGNFPGRFSGRQFSNSRSEMNVSTLELGDSALYLCASSLGQWGDQETQYFGPGTRLLVL.

This clone was counted once. The chain carries TRBV28 and TRBJ1-2; D is perhaps TRBD1 (6 bases). The CDR3 loop spans 12 amino acids. The V gene's germline CDR1 is MDHEN and CDR2 SYDVKM. Trimming took 10 bases from V and 4 from J, leaving 13 bases between them. In DNA, the CDR3 is TGTGCCACGTCCATGGGGGCCTATGGCTACACCTTC. This translates into CATSMGAYGYTF.

This chain joins TRBV5-1 and TRBJ1-3; 7 positions match TRBD1. With V trimmed by 2 bases and J by 2 bases, 4 bases remained unmatched. Germline loops: CDR1 SGHRS, CDR2 YFSETQ. The CDR3 is 15 amino acids. In nucleotides, the CDR3 is TGCGCCAGCAGCTTTACAGGGGAGCCTGGAAACACCATATATTTT. Protein: CASSFTGEPGNTIYF. The full variable domain, in which reference TRBV5-1 and TRBJ1-3 provide the parts outside the CDR3, is KAGVTQTPRYLIKTRGQQVTLSCSPISGHRSVSWYQQTPGQGLQFLFEYFSETQRNKGNFPGRFSGRQFSNSRSEMNVSTLELGDSALYLCASSFTGEPGNTIYFGEGSWLTVV.

The chain recombines TRBV6-1 with TRBJ2-7, with D tentatively TRBD2 (5 bases). Per germline, CDR1 MNHNS and CDR2 SASEGT. The CDR3 loop spans 17 amino acids. V lost 4 bases and J 7 bases, leaving 26 bases between the germline ends. Here the CDR3 DNA reads TGTGCCAGCAGTGTGAGCCTAGCCGTCCCCACTACGGGGGAGCAGTACTTC. It is translated as CASSVSLAVPTTGEQYF.

This clone was seen a handful of times. CDR3 in DNA: TGTGCCAGCAGCCCATCAACGCGGGACAGCTACATTACCAACTATGGCTACACCTTC. Its protein is CASSPSTRDSYITNYGYTF. V usage is TRBV7-2 and J usage is TRBJ1-2; the match to TRBD1 covers 7 bases. CDR3 length: 19 residues. Germline V CDR1 and CDR2: SGHTA, FQGNSA. V shed 5 bases and J 2 bases; nucleotides not matched to a gene: 20.

The rearrangement uses TRBV6-2 or TRBV6-3 and TRBJ2-5; weak D call: TRBD2 (6 bases). V lost 5 bases and J 5 bases, leaving 12 bases between the germline ends. The CDR3 is made up of 13 amino acids. Germline V CDR1 and CDR2: MNHEY, SVGEGT. This CDR3 is CASSRELVETQYF. The DNA for the CDR3 is TGTGCCAGCAGTCGGGAGTTGGTGGAGACCCAGTACTTC.

This chain joins TRBV30 and TRBJ1-6; D gene ambiguous. Germline values: CDR1 GTSNPN, CDR2 SVGIG (reference sequence). V dropped 2 bases and J dropped 7 bases, with 15 bases sitting between them. The CDR3 consists of 15 residues. The CDR3 is CAWSFTASWNSPLHF. The CDR3 bases are TGTGCCTGGAGTTTCACAGCCTCCTGGAATTCACCCCTCCACTTT.

In nucleotides, the CDR3 is TGCGCCAGCAGCTTGGGGACCCAGGGGGGCACTGAAGCTTTCTTT. Its translation: CASSLGTQGGTEAFF. The chain carries TRBV5-1 and TRBJ1-1; 7 bases agree with TRBD1. CDR3 length: 15 residues. After removal of 0 bases from V and 4 bases from J, the junction contained 6 bases not matched to a gene. In germline, CDR1 is SGHRS, CDR2 YFSETQ.

The chain combines TRBV6-6 with TRBJ2-7, with D uncertain. The V and J ends lost 6 bases and 1 base respectively, with 10 bases between them. The CDR3 extends over 13 amino acids. Germline-derived CDR1 and CDR2 are MNHNY and SVGAGI (reference sequence). The CDR3, as DNA: TGTGCCAGCAGCGAGACTGTATCCTACGAGCAGTACTTC. Its translation: CASSETVSYEQYF.